This entry describes one T cell receptor (beta chain). Here immunoSEQ multiplex PCR was the method, and the copy in TCRdb shows in-frame clones only, minus some. The table shows roughly 72,000 clones, with approximately 96% occurring only once. With 4 bases removed from V and 4 bases from J, the gap between germline ends came to 16 bases. This CDR3 has 15 residues. Germline CDR1 LGHNA, CDR2 YSLEER. This entry belongs to a study of technical replicates of blood from a few donors. The chain uses TRBV4-3 and TRBJ1-1; D is perhaps TRBD1 (6 bases). The TCR comes from a human donor in good health. The sample consisted of T cells isolated from PBMCs. CDR3 in DNA: TGCGCCAGCAGCCGATCAACAGGGACGGGCACTGAAGCTTTCTTT. Its protein product is CASSRSTGTGTEAFF.